This T cell receptor beta chain was sequenced during a study of tissue T cells after allogeneic stem cell transplantation. Produced via immunoSEQ multiplex PCR; TCRdb's table is partial and in-frame only. The table lists several thousand clones, around 50% of them singletons. This clone was recorded a few times. The antigen remains unidentified. Gene names and germline refer to mouse. The read is 1 residue too short to cover the CDR3 end, so that end is filled in from the germline J gene. Trimming left V 4 bases short and J 1 base short, with 10 bases between. Germline V gene data show CDR1 as SNHLY and CDR2 as FYNGKV (reference sequence). There are 15 residues in the CDR3. As to time point: mouse harvest day 7 after allogeneic transplant. The graft held 10^6 splenic CD5+ T cells and 10^7 T-cell-depleted bone marrow cells. Study outcomes and limitations: Only a limited share of tissue TCRs appeared in blood or spleen. The study did not identify alloreactive or antigen-specific tissue TCRs, and some clones might be persisting host cells. Shared clones across patients were few; motif clustering revealed tissue-specific shared signatures.

The sequencing sample was made of gut tissue. This rearrangement joins TRBV3 to TRBJ1-4, with D tentatively TRBD1 (6 bases). This receptor was obtained from a female BALB/c mouse given C57BL/6 T cells with graft-versus-host disease after an allogeneic hematopoietic cell transplant. CDR3 protein: CASSSPGHSNERLFF. The part of the CDR3 DNA that was read is TGTGCCAGCAGCTCTCCGGGACATTCCAACGAAAGATTATTT.